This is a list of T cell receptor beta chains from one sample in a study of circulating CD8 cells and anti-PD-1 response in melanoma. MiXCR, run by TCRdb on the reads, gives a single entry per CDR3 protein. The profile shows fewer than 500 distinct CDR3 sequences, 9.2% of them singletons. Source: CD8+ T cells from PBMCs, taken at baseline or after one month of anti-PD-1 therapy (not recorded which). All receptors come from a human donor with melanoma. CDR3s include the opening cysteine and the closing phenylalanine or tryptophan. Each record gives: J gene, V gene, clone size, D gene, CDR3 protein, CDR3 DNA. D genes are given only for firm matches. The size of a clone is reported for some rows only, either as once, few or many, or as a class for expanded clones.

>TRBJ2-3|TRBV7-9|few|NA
CASSTPRDKGVSSTDTQYF
TGTGCCAGCAGCACCCCCCGGGACAAGGGAGTCTCTAGCACAGATACGCAGTATTTT
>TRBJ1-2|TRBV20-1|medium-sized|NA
CSARDFFRVGYGYTF
TGCAGTGCTAGAGATTTTTTCAGGGTCGGCTATGGCTACACCTTC
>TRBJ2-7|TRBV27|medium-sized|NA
CASSLIYEQYF
TGTGCCAGCAGTTTAATCTACGAGCAGTACTTC
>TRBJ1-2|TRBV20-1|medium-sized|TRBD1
CSATRQGSYGYTF
TGCAGTGCTACTCGACAGGGTAGCTATGGCTACACCTTC
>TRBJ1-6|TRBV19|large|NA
CASSIVSRSPLHF
TGTGCCAGTAGTATAGTATCCAGGAGTCCCCTCCACTTT
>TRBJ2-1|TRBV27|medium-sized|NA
CASSLSGSSSYNEQFF
TGTGCCAGCAGTTTATCGGGTTCGAGCTCCTACAATGAGCAGTTCTTC
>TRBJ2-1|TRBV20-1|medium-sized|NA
CSARSPGSYNEQFF
TGCAGTGCCCGCTCGCCAGGGTCCTACAATGAGCAGTTCTTC
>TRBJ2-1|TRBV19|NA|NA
CASSIGRTEQFF
TGTGCCAGTAGTATAGGGAGGACTGAGCAGTTCTTC
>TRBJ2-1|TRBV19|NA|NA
CASSIGRNERFF
TGTGCCAGTAGTATAGGCCGCAATGAGCGGTTCTTC
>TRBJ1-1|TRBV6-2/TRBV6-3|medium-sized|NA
CASSYSIGEAFF
TGTGCCAGCAGTTACTCGATCGGAGAAGCTTTCTTT
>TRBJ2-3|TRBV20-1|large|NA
CSARDLGTAVPLHTQYF
TGCAGTGCTAGAGATTTAGGCACTGCAGTGCCGTTACATACGCAGTATTTT
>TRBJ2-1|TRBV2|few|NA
CASNSLIEQFF
TGTGCCAGCAACAGCTTGATTGAGCAGTTCTTC
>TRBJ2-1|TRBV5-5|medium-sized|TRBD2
CASSRGLAGTALGNEQFF
TGTGCCAGCAGCCGGGGACTAGCGGGGACCGCTCTGGGGAATGAGCAGTTCTTC
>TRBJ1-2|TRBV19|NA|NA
CASSIPAYGYTF
TGTGCCAGTAGTATCCCTGCCTATGGCTACACCTTC
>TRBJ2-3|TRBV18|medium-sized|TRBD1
CASSQNLQGASTDTQYF
TGTGCCAGCTCACAGAATCTACAGGGGGCGAGCACAGATACGCAGTATTTT
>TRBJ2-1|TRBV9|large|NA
CASSVWGALGDEQFF
TGTGCCAGCAGCGTATGGGGGGCCCTTGGGGATGAGCAGTTCTTC
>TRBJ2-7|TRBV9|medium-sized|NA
CASNTNGGLHEQYF
TGTGCCAGCAACACGAACGGGGGGCTTCACGAGCAGTACTTC
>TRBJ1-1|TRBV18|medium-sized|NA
CASSPSGSHTEAFF
TGTGCCAGCTCACCATCGGGTTCTCACACTGAAGCTTTCTTT
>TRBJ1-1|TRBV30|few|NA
CAWSQGNTEAFF
TGTGCCTGGAGTCAGGGAAACACTGAAGCTTTCTTT
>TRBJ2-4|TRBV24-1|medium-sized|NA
CATKRPGPEQF
TGTGCCACCAAACGCCCGGGCCCCGAGCAATTC
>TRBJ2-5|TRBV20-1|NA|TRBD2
CSANQWRGSQETQYF
TGCAGTGCTAATCAATGGCGGGGGTCCCAAGAGACCCAGTACTTC
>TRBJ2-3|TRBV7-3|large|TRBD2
CASSLTPSGGDTQYF
TGTGCCAGCAGCTTAACCCCTAGCGGGGGGGATACGCAGTATTTT
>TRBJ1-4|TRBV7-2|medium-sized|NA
CASSLDYREVVPDEKLFF
TGTGCCAGCAGCTTAGACTACAGGGAGGTCGTCCCTGATGAAAAACTGTTTTTT
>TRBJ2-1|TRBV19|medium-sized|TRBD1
CASSILGRYRGSDNEQFF
TGTGCCAGTAGTATACTAGGCCGGTACAGGGGAAGTGACAATGAGCAGTTCTTC
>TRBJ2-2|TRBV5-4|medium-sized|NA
CASTPEGRPTGELFF
TGTGCCAGCACCCCTGAGGGGCGCCCCACCGGGGAGCTGTTTTTT
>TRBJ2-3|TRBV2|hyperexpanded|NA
CASSGLASSTDTQYF
TGTGCCAGCAGTGGCCTCGCGTCTAGCACAGATACGCAGTATTTT
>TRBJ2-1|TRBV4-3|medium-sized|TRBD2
CASTRTSGPYNEQFF
TGCGCCAGCACTCGGACTAGCGGACCCTACAATGAGCAGTTCTTC